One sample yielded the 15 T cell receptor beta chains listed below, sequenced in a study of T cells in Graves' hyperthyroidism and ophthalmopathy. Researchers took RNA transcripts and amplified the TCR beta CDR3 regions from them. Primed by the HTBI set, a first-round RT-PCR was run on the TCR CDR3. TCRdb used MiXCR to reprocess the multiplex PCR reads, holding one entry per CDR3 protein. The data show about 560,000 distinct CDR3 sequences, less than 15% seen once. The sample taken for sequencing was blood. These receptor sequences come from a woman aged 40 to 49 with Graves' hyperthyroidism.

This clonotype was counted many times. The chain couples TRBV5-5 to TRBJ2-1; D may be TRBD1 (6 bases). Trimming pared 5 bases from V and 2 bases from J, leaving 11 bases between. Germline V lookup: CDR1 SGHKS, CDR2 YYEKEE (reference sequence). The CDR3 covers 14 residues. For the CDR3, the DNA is TGTGCCAGCAGGCGCGGACAGCCCTACAATGAGCAGTTCTTC. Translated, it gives CASRRGQPYNEQFF.

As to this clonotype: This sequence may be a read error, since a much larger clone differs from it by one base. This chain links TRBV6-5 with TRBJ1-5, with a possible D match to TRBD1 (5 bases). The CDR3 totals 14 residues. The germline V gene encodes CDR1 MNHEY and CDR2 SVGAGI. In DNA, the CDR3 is TGTGCCATCAGTTACCCTGGGGGGGAGGTAGCCCAGCATTTT. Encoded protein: CAISYPGGEVAQHF.

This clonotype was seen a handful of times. CDR3 amino acids: CASGRKNSPLHF. Written as DNA, the CDR3 is TGTGCCAGTGGCAGGAAAAATTCACCCCTCCACTTT. This chain uses TRBV19 with TRBJ1-6; D is uncertain. CDR3 length: 12 amino acids. Germline V lookup: CDR1 LNHDA, CDR2 SQIVND (reference sequence). Deletions cut 8 bases from V and 7 bases from J, with 9 bases between.

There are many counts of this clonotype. CDR3 in amino acids: CASSGTTGAYF. The CDR3 DNA reads as TGCGCCAGCAGTGGGACGACAGGGGCGTACTTC. This chain joins TRBV5-1 and TRBJ2-5, with TRBD1 matching over 8 bases. CDR1 and CDR2 from the germline V gene are SGHRS and YFSETQ. The CDR3 is 11 residues long. Trimming at V came to 5 bases and at J to 13 bases, leaving 7 bases not matched to a gene.

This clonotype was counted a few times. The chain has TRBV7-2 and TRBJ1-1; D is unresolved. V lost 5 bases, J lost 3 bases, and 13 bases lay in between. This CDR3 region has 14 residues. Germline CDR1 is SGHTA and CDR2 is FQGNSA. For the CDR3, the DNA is TGTGCCAGCAGCGTGGAGAGGACCGACACTGAAGCTTTCTTT. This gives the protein CASSVERTDTEAFF.

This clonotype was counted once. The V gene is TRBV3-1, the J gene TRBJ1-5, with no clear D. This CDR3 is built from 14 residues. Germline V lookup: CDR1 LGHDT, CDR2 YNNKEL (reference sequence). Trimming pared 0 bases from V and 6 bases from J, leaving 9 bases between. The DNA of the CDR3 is TGTGCCAGCAGCCAAGACCCCGCGGGTCAGCCCCAGCATTTT. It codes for CASSQDPAGQPQHF.

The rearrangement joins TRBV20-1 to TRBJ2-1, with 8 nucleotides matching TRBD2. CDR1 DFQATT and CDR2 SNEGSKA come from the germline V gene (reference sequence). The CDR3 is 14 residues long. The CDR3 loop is CRASSGSQPHEQFF. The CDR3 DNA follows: TGCAGGGCGTCTAGCGGGTCCCAGCCCCATGAGCAGTTCTTC.

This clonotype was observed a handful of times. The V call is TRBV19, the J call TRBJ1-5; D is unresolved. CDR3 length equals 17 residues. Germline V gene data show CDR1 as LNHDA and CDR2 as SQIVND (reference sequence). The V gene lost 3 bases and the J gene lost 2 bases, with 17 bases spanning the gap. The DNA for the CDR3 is TGTGCCAGTAGTATTTATTTGACACTAGTCGGCAATCAGCCCCAGCATTTT. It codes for CASSIYLTLVGNQPQHF.

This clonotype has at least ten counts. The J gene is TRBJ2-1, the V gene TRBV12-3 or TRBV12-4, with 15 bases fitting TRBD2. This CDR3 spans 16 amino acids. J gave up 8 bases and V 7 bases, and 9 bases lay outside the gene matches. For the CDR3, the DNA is TGTGCCAGCAATCCGGGACTAGCGGGAGGTAAGGATGAGCAGTTCTTC. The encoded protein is CASNPGLAGGKDEQFF.

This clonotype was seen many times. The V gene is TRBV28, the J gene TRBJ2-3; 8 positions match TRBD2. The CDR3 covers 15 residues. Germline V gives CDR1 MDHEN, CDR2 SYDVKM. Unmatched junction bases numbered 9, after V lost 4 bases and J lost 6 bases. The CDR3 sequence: CASSSPGGPSDTQYF. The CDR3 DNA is TGTGCCAGCAGTTCTCCGGGAGGGCCAAGTGATACGCAGTATTTT.

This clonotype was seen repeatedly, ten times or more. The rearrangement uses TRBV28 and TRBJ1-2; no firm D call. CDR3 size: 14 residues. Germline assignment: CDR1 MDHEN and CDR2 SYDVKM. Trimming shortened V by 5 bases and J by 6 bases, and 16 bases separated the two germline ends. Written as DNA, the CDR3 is TGTGCCAGCAGTCCCTCGCCACCCAAGGATGGCTACACCTTC. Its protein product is CASSPSPPKDGYTF.

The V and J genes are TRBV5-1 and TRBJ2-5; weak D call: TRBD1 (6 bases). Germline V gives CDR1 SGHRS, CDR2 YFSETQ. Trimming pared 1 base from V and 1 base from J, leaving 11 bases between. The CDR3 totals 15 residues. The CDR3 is CASSLLTGLQETQYF. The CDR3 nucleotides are TGCGCCAGCAGCTTGCTAACAGGGCTCCAAGAGACCCAGTACTTC.

The CDR3 spells CASSLWTSGNEQYF. The CDR3 DNA follows: TGTGCCAGCAGCTTGTGGACTAGCGGGAACGAGCAGTACTTC. The chain links TRBV11-2 to TRBJ2-7, with TRBD2 matching 12 bases. This CDR3 spans 14 amino acids. Per the germline V gene, CDR1 is SGHAT and CDR2 is FQNNGV. V lost 3 bases and J lost 5; bases outside the gene matches: 2.

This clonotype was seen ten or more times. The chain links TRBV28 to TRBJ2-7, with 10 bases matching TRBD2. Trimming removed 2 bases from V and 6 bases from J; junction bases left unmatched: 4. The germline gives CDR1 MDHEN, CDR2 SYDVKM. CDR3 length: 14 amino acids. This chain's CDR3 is CASSLPSGRAEQYF. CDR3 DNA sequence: TGTGCCAGCAGTTTACCCAGCGGGAGGGCCGAGCAGTACTTC. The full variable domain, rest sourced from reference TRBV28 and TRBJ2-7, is DVKVTQSSRYLVKRTGEKVFLECVQDMDHENMFWYRQDPGLGLRLIYFSYDVKMKEKGDIPEGYSVSREKKERFSLILESASTNQTSMYLCASSLPSGRAEQYFGPGTRLTVT.

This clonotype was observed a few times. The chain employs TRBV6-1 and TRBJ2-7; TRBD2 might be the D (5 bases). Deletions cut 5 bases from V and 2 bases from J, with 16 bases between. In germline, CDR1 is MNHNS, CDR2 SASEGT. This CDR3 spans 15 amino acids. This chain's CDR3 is CASSLSPGLPYEQYF. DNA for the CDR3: TGTGCCAGCAGTTTATCTCCGGGGTTGCCCTACGAGCAGTACTTC.